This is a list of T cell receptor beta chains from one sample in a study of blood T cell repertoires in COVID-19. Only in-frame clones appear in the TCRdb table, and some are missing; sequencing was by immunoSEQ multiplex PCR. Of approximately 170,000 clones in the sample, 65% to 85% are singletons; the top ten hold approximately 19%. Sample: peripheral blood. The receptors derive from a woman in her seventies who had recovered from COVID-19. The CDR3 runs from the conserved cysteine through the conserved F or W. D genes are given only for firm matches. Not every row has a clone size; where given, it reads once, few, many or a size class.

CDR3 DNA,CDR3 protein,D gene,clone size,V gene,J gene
TGTGCCAGCAGCTTAGAGCGGGGATCACCCCTCCACTTT,CASSLERGSPLHF,.,.,TRBV7-2,TRBJ1-6
TGCGCCAGCACACTGGGGCCCGGGGGCTACAATGAGCAGTTCTTC,CASTLGPGGYNEQFF,.,few,TRBV5-1,TRBJ2-1
TGTGCCAGCAGCGACGGGTGGGGCTACACCTTC,CASSDGWGYTF,.,.,TRBV5-6,TRBJ1-2
TGTGCCAGCAGTTACGTCGATAGGGGTTCCGAAGCTTTCTTT,CASSYVDRGSEAFF,.,.,TRBV6-6,TRBJ1-1
TGTGCCAGCAGCTTGGGATCCCGGGACTACTCCTACGAGCAGTACTTC,CASSLGSRDYSYEQYF,TRBD2,once,TRBV7-9,TRBJ2-7
TGCGCCAGCAGCCAAGATCCCGTCCCAAAAACGGGGACCTACAATGAGCAGTTCTTC,CASSQDPVPKTGTYNEQFF,.,.,TRBV4-3,TRBJ2-1
TGTGCCAGCAGCTTCGACAGGGGCCCTGGAAACACCATATATTTT,CASSFDRGPGNTIYF,TRBD1,.,TRBV7-2,TRBJ1-3
TGTGCCAGCAGCTTGGTCGGGGGAGGGTACAATGAGCAGTTCTTC,CASSLVGGGYNEQFF,TRBD2,.,TRBV5-4,TRBJ2-1
TGCGCCAGCAGCTTAACAGGGGGCGCTGGCTATGGCTACACCTTC,CASSLTGGAGYGYTF,TRBD1,.,TRBV5-1,TRBJ1-2
TGCGCCAGCAGCCCCGGGACTAGCGGGAGTCTCTACAATGAGCAGTTCTTC,CASSPGTSGSLYNEQFF,TRBD2,.,TRBV5-1,TRBJ2-1
TGTGCCACGGGAGGTTGGGGGCGCGGGGGGGCCCAGCATTTT,CATGGWGRGGAQHF,.,.,TRBV19,TRBJ1-5
TGTGCCAGCCCGGGACACCTCTACGAGCAGTACTTC,CASPGHLYEQYF,.,.,TRBV6-4,TRBJ2-7
TGTGCCAGTAGTAAGAACCGGGCGGGTGGTGAAAAACTGTTTTTT,CASSKNRAGGEKLFF,.,.,TRBV19,TRBJ1-4
TGTGCCAGCAGGGGGACTAGCGGGCCGGGGGAGCAGTACTTC,CASRGTSGPGEQYF,TRBD2,.,TRBV2,TRBJ2-7
TGTGCCAGCTCACCCGGGGACACCACCTACGAGCAGTACTTC,CASSPGDTTYEQYF,.,.,TRBV18,TRBJ2-7
TGTGCCAGCAGTTACTCGGACAGGGATTACAATGAGCAGTTCTTC,CASSYSDRDYNEQFF,TRBD1,.,TRBV6-5,TRBJ2-1
TGTGCCAGCAGCCCCTCGGGGAACACTGAAGCTTTCTTT,CASSPSGNTEAFF,.,.,TRBV6-5,TRBJ1-1
TGTGCCAGCAGCCGGGTGGGGGGGGGCCAGCCCCAGCATTTT,CASSRVGGGQPQHF,.,.,TRBV7-2,TRBJ1-5
TGTGCCAGCAGTTACACCAACTCCCAGGTGGAGACCCAGTACTTC,CASSYTNSQVETQYF,.,once,TRBV6-5,TRBJ2-5
TGTGCCAGCAGCCGACAGGCCGGCTCCTACGAGCAGTACTTC,CASSRQAGSYEQYF,.,.,TRBV3-1/TRBV3-2,TRBJ2-7
TGTGCCAGCACCCTACTGGACTATGGCTACACCTTC,CASTLLDYGYTF,.,.,TRBV7-2,TRBJ1-2
TGTGCCAGCAGTGAGGGACAGGGGCGCAATCAGCCCCAGCATTTT,CASSEGQGRNQPQHF,TRBD1,.,TRBV6-1,TRBJ1-5
TGTGCCAGCAGCCCTACGGGACTACCCTCCTACGAGCAGTACTTC,CASSPTGLPSYEQYF,TRBD2,.,TRBV3-1/TRBV3-2,TRBJ2-7
TGTGCCACCAGCACGGGGGGCACTGAAGCTTTCTTT,CATSTGGTEAFF,.,.,TRBV15,TRBJ1-1
TGTGCCAGCAGCTTTACAGGGGCGGCCACTGAAGCTTTCTTT,CASSFTGAATEAFF,TRBD1,once,TRBV7-9,TRBJ1-1